This T cell receptor beta chain emerged from a study of blood T cell repertoires in COVID-19. On the study more broadly: The samples span acute and convalescent COVID-19 from the United States, Italy and Spain. PBMCs, B-cell-depleted T cells, or T cells were the source of the cDNA or gDNA that made up the material.

This CDR3 has 15 amino acids. Germline V gives CDR1 MDHEN, CDR2 SYDVKM. V was trimmed by 5 bases and J by 8 bases, leaving 20 bases between them. The protocol was immunoSEQ multiplex PCR, while the TCRdb copy is restricted to in-frame clones and leaves out a portion. Altogether about 210,000 clones are present, around 90% being singletons, with the ten largest covering approximately 1.2%. The rearrangement joins TRBV28 to TRBJ2-3, with a weak D call TRBD1 (7 bases). Sequencing used peripheral blood. This clonotype originated in a man aged 30-40 years with acute or convalescent COVID-19. CDR3 amino acids: CASSPRTGGPSTQYF. CDR3 nucleotide sequence: TGTGCCAGCAGTCCCAGGACAGGAGGGCCCAGTACGCAGTATTTT.